This TCR beta chain comes out of a study of regulatory T cells in long-lasting Graves disease. The study, taken as a whole, reports: Persistent Graves' cases showed lower TCR diversity than newly diagnosed cases. Analyses excluded thyroid tissue, covering peripheral blood alone.

iRepertoire HTBI primers and Arm-PCR of CDR3 regions built TCR beta libraries. TCRdb re-called the multiplex PCR reads with MiXCR, one entry per CDR3 protein. The sample lists around 460,000 distinct CDR3 sequences; around 15% were seen once. Indicated time point: newly diagnosed GD, antithyroid drugs for less than 3 months. From PBMCs, RNA was extracted and then used to make the TCR library. This clonotype was detected many times. Its antigen is as yet unknown. Trimming removed 2 bases from V and 0 bases from J; junction bases left unmatched: 7. The length of the CDR3 is 18 residues. The germline V gene has CDR1 MNHNS and CDR2 SASEGT. In addition, the sample was reused for a study of T cells in Graves' hyperthyroidism and ophthalmopathy. As reported in that work: Diagnoses were established using clinical symptoms, serum thyroxine and TRAb, thyroid ultrasound and orbital computed tomography.

The receptor comes from a woman between 50 and 59 years old with Graves disease. The V call is TRBV6-1, the J call TRBJ2-1, with 10 bases lining up with TRBD2. The specimen comprised peripheral blood mononuclear cells (PBMCs), sampled at new diagnosis, from a patient treated with antithyroid drugs. This CDR3 is CASSEPHLAGGSYNEQFF. CDR3 bases: TGTGCCAGCAGTGAACCGCACTTAGCGGGAGGCTCCTACAATGAGCAGTTCTTC.